The rows below give T cell receptor beta chains drawn from one sample of a study of T cell responses to AZD1222 COVID-19 vaccine. Libraries were prepared by immunoSEQ multiplex PCR; TCRdb keeps only in-frame clonotypes and omits some of them. The sample consists of roughly 190,000 clones, 80% to 95% of them appearing once. The specimen was peripheral blood, collected 28 days after the second AZD1222 dose. The receptors were sampled from an adult who received the AZD1222 COVID-19 vaccine. The CDR3 runs from the conserved cysteine through the conserved F or W. D genes are given only for firm matches. Not every row has a clone size; where given, it reads once, few, many or a size class.

cdr3_aa cdr3_nt clone_size v_call d_call j_call
CASSRGQGANRNTEAFF TGTGCCAGCTCACGTGGGCAGGGGGCGAATAGAAACACTGAAGCTTTCTTT - TRBV18 TRBD1 TRBJ1-1
CASSDGLAGAGTDTQYF TGCGCCAGCAGCGACGGACTAGCGGGAGCGGGCACAGATACGCAGTATTTT - TRBV5-1 TRBD2 TRBJ2-3
CASSYPGGHGSPLHF TGTGCCAGCAGCTACCCGGGGGGGCATGGCTCACCCCTCCACTTT - TRBV11-2 - TRBJ1-6
CASSVGAGGDTEAFF TGTGCCAGCAGCGTAGGGGCAGGGGGAGACACTGAAGCTTTCTTT - TRBV9 TRBD1 TRBJ1-1
CASKGKILQYGYTF TGTGCCAGCAAGGGGAAAATACTCCAGTATGGCTACACCTTC once TRBV2 - TRBJ1-2
CASSRTGYGYTF TGTGCCAGCAGCCGGACAGGGTATGGCTACACCTTC - TRBV4-2 TRBD1 TRBJ1-2
CASSARGGGSEKLFF TGTGCCAGCAGCGCCCGTGGTGGGGGAAGTGAAAAACTGTTTTTT - TRBV9 - TRBJ1-4
CAAEDRTGTGELFF TGTGCCGCCGAGGACAGGACGGGCACCGGGGAGCTGTTTTTT - TRBV24-1 TRBD1 TRBJ2-2
CASSNRQGEGTEAFF TGTGCCAGCAGTAACCGACAGGGGGAGGGCACTGAAGCTTTCTTT - TRBV6-5 TRBD1 TRBJ1-1
CASSTIGGSPLHF TGTGCCAGCAGTACAATTGGGGGTTCACCCCTCCACTTT - TRBV6-6 - TRBJ1-6
CASSLSPRQGDTQYF TGTGCCAGCAGCTTATCGCCGCGCCAGGGGGATACGCAGTATTTT few TRBV7-6 - TRBJ2-3
CSATDGGQKYF TGCAGTGCCACGGACGGGGGACAGAAGTATTTT - TRBV20-1 - TRBJ2-3